The subject of this entry is one T cell receptor beta chain. Data came from immunoSEQ multiplex PCR; TCRdb stores just in-frame clones and leaves some out. This table holds some 110,000 clones, approximately 90% found once. The ends lost 3 bases at V and 4 bases at J; junction bases unmatched: 10. The CDR3 consists of 18 residues. The germline gives CDR1 MDHEN, CDR2 SYDVKM. This entry belongs to a study of OX40 agonist ivuxolimab in advanced cancers. Overall study: People in dose escalation had one of these cancers: hepatocellular carcinoma, melanoma, renal cell or head and neck cancer. Among those enrolled, mean age was approximately 60 years (range about 23 to 90) and 75% to 90% were male. Therapy given before enrollment (anti-PD-1, anti-PD-L1 or anti-CTLA-4) was allowed, and roughly 41% had some.

Any history of autoimmune disease or systemic immunosuppression disqualified patients. This receptor was identified in an adult with an advanced solid tumor such as melanoma, head and neck, liver or kidney cancer. The specimen was CD4+ or CD8+ T cells sorted from blood, collected in a trial of the OX40 agonist ivuxolimab. J is TRBJ2-6 and V is TRBV28; TRBD1 matches at 9 bases. In DNA form, the CDR3 reads TGTGCCAGCAGTTTCGCCGGACAGGGGCGCTTGGGGGCCAACGTCCTGACTTTC. This sequence encodes CASSFAGQGRLGANVLTF.